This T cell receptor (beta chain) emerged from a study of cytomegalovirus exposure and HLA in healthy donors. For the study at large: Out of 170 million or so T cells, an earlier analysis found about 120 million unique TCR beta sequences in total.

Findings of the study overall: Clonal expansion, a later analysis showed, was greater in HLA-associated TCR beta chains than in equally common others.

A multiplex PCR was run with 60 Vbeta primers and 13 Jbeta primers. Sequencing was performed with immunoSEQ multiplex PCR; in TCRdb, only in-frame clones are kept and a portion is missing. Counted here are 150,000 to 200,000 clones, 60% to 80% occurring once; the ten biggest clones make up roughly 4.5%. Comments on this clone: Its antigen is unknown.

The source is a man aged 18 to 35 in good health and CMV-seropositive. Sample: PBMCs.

CDR3 sequence reads: CASSPAQGREQYV. DNA for the CDR3: TGTGCCAGCAGTCCAGCACAGGGCCGCGAGCAGTACGTC. The chain links TRBV6-5 to TRBJ2-7; D is perhaps TRBD1 (6 bases). The CDR3 loop spans 13 amino acids. V was shortened by 5 bases and J by 6 bases, with 14 bases between the two germline ends. Germline V CDR1 and CDR2: MNHEY, SVGAGI.